The present TCR beta chain was sequenced within a study of T cells after yellow fever vaccination (dated by TCRdb to between 2018 and 2020). Regarding the study in general: The SMART-Seq v4 Ultra Low Input RNA kit was used to prepare libraries from fractions with low cell numbers. To track T-cell clones before and after primary and booster YFV17D yellow fever vaccination, bulk TCR alpha and beta repertoires were sequenced longitudinally. Two healthy male donors, one aged 18 to 29 and one aged 30 to 40 years, made up the cohort. Bulk PBMC replicates and cell subsets were isolated from blood drawn at multiple timepoints before and after both primary and secondary immunization.

TCR cDNA was synthesized by 5'RACE template switching, through which a universal primer site and unique molecular identifiers were introduced. cDNA synthesis was primed from both the TCR alpha and TCR beta constant segments. Library amplification used two PCR steps, and the second PCR step added sample barcodes and sequencing adapters. Sequencing of the libraries was done on either Illumina HiSeq 2500 (2x100 bp) or NovaSeq (2x150 bp). The original pipeline was this. MIGEC was used to demultiplex reads and collapse the reads into UMI consensus sequences, and MiXCR was used for V(D)J alignment. Vaccine-responding clonotypes were defined with edgeR using replicate PBMC samples, requiring FDR below 0.01 and a log2 fold change above 5 up to day 15. Each bulk clonotype was labeled CD4 or CD8 based on which sequenced repertoire, CD4 or CD8, contained the clonotype at higher abundance. Using fastp trimming at Q25 and MiXCR clonotype assembly, TCRdb reanalyzed the public sequencing data and kept in-frame beta chains. One record per CDR3 amino acid sequence lists the most common genes and DNA. The V and J calls reflect TCRdb's pipeline rather than the authors' work. The sample table lists 200,000 to 300,000 distinct CDR3 sequences, around 7% of them with a count of one. Approximately 0.85% of the sample rests with the top ten.

As to this clonotype: Its antigen has not been determined. The sample holds no much larger clone one base away, and base qualities are not on file.

This sample's treatment or condition label indicates: live attenuated yellow fever vaccine strain. A standard Ficoll-Paque protocol was used to isolate PBMCs from peripheral blood. Dynabeads CD4 and CD8 positive selection kits were used to isolate CD4 and CD8 T-cell fractions. RNA was extracted with TriZol from bulk PBMCs, CD4 and CD8 fractions, and dextramer-positive and dextramer-negative fractions. Reading from cysteine to phenylalanine, the CDR3 counts 15 amino acids. Only the CDR3 portion is preserved as DNA: 45 bases, with reading frame beginning at the first base. CDR1 and CDR2 are read off the germline V gene (reference sequence) as LNHDA and SQIVND. The junction shows trimming of 6 bases on V and 15 bases on J, and the gene matches do not reach 19 bases of it. Paper-wide results and their limitations: Only a couple of donors were included in the study, so the extent to which the findings can be generalized is limited. A small share of clonotypes was detected in both CD4 and CD8 compartments, with the overlap likely arising from convergent recombination. Most clones expanded after primary vaccination (about 96% of CD4 and 80% to 90% of CD8) were re-detected after the booster, suggesting that broad memory maintenance occurred. The secondary T-cell response was found to be weaker but faster than the primary response, with a peak reached on day 5 rather than on day 15. Computational filtering was needed because FACS-sorted repertoires could contain abundant contaminating clonotypes from the bulk population.

The chain is assembled from TRBV19 and TRBJ1-4; TRBD1 aligns with 7 central bases. The TCR comes from a man younger than 45 who received the YFV17D yellow fever vaccine. The material sequenced was CD4+ T cells sorted from PBMCs, taken 15 days after the yellow fever booster vaccination. The CDR3 here reads CASSSHRDSSVEVFF. The sequenced DNA is TGTGCCAGTAGCTCTCACCGGGACAGCTCCGTTGAAGTGTTTTTT. With the portions outside the CDR3 filled from the reference TRBV19 and TRBJ1-4 genes, the complete variable region becomes DGGITQSPKYLFRKEGQNVTLSCEQNLNHDAMYWYRQDPGQGLRLIYYSQIVNDFQKGDIAEGYSVSREKKESFPLTVTSAQKNPTAFYLCASSSHRDSSVEVFFGSGTQLSVL.